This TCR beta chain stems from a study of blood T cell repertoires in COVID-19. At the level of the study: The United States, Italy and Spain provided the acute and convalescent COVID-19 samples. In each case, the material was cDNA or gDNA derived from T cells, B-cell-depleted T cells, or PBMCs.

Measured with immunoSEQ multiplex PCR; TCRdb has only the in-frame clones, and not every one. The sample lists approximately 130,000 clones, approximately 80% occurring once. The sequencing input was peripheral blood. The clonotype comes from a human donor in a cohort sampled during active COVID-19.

The CDR3 DNA reads TGTGCCAGTAGCCCAACTCGCAGGGCCCTTAACACCGGGGAGCTGTTTTTT. Translated: CASSPTRRALNTGELFF. The V gene is TRBV19, the J gene TRBJ2-2; D might be TRBD1 (5 bases). V lost 6 bases and J lost 2, with 19 bases in between. The CDR3 runs 17 residues. Germline V gene sequence: CDR1 LNHDA, CDR2 SQIVND (reference sequence).